This T cell receptor (beta chain) was obtained from a study of monozygotic twins with inflammatory bowel disease. CDR1 is LGHNA, CDR2 YSLEER, per germline. The CDR3 contains 14 residues. Template switching added UMIs carrying a 6-nucleotide sample barcode. TCRdb reworked the 5' RACE reads into one entry per CDR3 protein, no DNA. The specimen's table records some 130,000 distinct CDR3 sequences. Sequencing used blood. The rearrangement joins TRBV4-3 to TRBJ2-1; TCRdb reports TRBD1, a call that lacks DNA to check it against. This sequence was found in a human donor with ulcerative colitis or Crohn's disease, or a healthy co-twin of an affected twin (not recorded which). CDR3 sequence: CASSRGQGPHEQFF.